Sequencing of this T cell receptor beta chain was carried out in a study of glioma-infiltrating T cells. Study details: Sequencing aimed for 4.5- to 10-fold coverage of about a million peripheral T cells. Points from the study as a whole: Gliomas, especially low-grade, showed above-expected tissue-blood divergence; non-neoplastic patients showed below.

A remark on this clonotype: Its antigen is not identified.

The CDR3 runs 14 residues. Germline V gives CDR1 MNHNS, CDR2 SASEGT. TCR alpha and beta CDR3 regions were amplified from RNA using iRepertoire nested multiplex PCR. For one-step reverse transcription and amplification, 100-400 ng of tissue mRNA or PBMC total RNA was used. TCRdb reanalysed the multiplex PCR reads using MiXCR and keeps one entry per CDR3 protein. The data hold about 380,000 distinct CDR3 sequences, with roughly two fifths observed a single time. The V and J genes are TRBV6-1 and TRBJ2-1; a weak D match, TRBD1 (5 bases). The end of the DNA aligns better with TRBJ2-7, so the J call may be wrong. The TCR comes from a human donor with low-grade glioma or glioblastoma, undergoing nonglioma brain surgery, or in good health (not recorded which). Sequencing input: glioma tissue, nonneoplastic brain tissue, or PBMCs (not recorded which). The CDR3 loop reads CASRQWGSYNEQYF. The CDR3 nucleotides are TGTGCCAGCAGACAGTGGGGCTCCTACAATGAGCAGTACTTC.